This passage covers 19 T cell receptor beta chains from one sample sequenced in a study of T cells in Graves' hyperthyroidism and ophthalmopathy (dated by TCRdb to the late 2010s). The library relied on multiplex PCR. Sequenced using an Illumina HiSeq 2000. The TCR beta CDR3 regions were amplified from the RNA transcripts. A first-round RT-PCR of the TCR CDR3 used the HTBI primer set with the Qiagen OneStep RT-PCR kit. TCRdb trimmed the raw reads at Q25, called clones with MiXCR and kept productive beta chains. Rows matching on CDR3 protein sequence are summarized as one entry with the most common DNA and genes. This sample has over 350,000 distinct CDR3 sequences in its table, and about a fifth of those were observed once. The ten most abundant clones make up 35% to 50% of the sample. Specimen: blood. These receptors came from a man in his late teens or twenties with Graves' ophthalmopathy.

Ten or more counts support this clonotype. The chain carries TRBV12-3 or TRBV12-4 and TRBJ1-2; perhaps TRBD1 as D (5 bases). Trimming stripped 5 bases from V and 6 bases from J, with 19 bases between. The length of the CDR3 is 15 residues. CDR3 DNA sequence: TGTGCCAGCAGTCTTCTCAATACAGGAAAAAATGGCTACACCTTC. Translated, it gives CASSLLNTGKNGYTF.

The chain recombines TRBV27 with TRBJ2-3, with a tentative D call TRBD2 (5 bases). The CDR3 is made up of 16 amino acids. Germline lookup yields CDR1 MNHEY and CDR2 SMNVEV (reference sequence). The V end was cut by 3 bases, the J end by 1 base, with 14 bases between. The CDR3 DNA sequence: TGTGCCAGCAGTTTTTCGGGGAGTCGTGGCACAGATACGCAGTATTTT. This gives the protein CASSFSGSRGTDTQYF.

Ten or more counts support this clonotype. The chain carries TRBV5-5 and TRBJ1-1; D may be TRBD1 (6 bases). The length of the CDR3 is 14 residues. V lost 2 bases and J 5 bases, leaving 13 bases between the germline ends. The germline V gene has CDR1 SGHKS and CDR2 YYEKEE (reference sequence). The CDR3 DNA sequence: TGTGCCAGCAGCTTACAGGGTAGGGGAACTGAAGCTTTCTTT. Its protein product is CASSLQGRGTEAFF.

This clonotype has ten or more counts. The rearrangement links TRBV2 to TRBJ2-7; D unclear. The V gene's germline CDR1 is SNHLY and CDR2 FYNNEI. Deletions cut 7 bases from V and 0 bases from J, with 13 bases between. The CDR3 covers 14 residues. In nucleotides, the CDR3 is TGTGCCAGCAACCCCAAGGAAACCTCCTACGAGCAGTACTTC. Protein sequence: CASNPKETSYEQYF.

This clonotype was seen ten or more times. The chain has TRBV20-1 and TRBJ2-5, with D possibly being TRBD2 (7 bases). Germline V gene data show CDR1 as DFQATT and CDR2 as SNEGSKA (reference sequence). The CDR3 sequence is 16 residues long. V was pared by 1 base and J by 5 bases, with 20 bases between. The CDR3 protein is CSARGGPSGAGETQYF. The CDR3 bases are TGCAGTGCTAGAGGGGGGCCTAGCGGTGCGGGGGAGACCCAGTACTTC.

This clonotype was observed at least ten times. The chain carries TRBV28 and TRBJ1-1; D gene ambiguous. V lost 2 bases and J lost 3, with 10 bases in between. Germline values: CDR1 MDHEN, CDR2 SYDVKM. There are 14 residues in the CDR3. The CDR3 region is CASSLPPMDTEAFF. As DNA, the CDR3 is TGTGCCAGCAGTTTACCTCCGATGGACACTGAAGCTTTCTTT.

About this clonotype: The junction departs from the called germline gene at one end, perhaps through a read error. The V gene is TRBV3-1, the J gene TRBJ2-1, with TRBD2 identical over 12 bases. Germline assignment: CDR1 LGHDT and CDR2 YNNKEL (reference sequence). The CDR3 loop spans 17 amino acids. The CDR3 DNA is TGTGCCAGCAGCCAAGATCTGACTAGCGGGGGCCCCAATGAGCAGCTCTTC. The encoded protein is CASSQDLTSGGPNEQLF.

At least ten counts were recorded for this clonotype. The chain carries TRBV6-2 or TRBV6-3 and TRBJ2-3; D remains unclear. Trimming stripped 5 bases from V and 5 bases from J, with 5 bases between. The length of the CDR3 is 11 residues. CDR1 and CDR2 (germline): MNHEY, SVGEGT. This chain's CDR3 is CASSRLDTQYF. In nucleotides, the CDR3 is TGTGCCAGCAGTCGACTAGATACGCAGTATTTT.

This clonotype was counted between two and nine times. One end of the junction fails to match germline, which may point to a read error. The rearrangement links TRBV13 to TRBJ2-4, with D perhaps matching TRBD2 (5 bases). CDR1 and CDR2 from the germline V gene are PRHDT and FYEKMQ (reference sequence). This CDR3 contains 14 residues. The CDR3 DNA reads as TGTGCCAGCAGCTTAGGGCTAGCCAAAGACATTCAGTACTTC. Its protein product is CASSLGLAKDIQYF.

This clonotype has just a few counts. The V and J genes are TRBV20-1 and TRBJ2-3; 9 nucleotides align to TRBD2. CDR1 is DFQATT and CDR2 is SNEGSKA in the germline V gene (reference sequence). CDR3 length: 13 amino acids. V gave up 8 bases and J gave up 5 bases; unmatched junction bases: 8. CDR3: CSPSRGGGDTQYF. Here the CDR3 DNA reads TGCAGTCCAAGTCGCGGGGGGGGAGATACGCAGTATTTT.

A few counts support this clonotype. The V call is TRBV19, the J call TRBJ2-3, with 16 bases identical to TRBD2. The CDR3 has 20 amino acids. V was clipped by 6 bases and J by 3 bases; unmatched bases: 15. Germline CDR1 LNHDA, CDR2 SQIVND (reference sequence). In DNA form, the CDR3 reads TGTGCCAGTAGCGATTTCACCGGGACTAGCGGGGGGGGTCTTACAGATACGCAGTATTTT. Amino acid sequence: CASSDFTGTSGGGLTDTQYF. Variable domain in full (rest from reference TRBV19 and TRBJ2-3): DGGITQSPKYLFRKEGQNVTLSCEQNLNHDAMYWYRQDPGQGLRLIYYSQIVNDFQKGDIAEGYSVSREKKESFPLTVTSAQKNPTAFYLCASSDFTGTSGGGLTDTQYFGPGTRLTVL.

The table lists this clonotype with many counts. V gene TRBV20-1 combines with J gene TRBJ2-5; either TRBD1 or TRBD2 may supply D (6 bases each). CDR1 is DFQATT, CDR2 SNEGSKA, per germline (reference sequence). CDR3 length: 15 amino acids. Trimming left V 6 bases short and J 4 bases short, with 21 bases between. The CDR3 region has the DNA TGCAGTGCAAGCCAAGCCCGGGGGCAGGGAGAGACCCAGTACTTC. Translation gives CSASQARGQGETQYF.

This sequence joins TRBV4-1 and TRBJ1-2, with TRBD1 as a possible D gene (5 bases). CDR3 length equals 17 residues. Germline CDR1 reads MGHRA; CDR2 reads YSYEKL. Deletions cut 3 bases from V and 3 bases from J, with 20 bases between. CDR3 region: CASSHSSAGGRDYGYTF. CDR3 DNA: TGCGCCAGCAGCCATTCGTCCGCCGGGGGAAGGGACTATGGCTACACCTTC.

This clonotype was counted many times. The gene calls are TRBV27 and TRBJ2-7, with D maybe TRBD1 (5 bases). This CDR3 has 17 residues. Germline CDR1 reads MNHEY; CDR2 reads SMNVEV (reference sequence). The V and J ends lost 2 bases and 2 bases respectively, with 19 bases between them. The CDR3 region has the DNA TGTGCCAGCAGTTTACTTGAGGCTCAGGACAAAGCCTACGAGCAGTACTTC. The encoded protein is CASSLLEAQDKAYEQYF.

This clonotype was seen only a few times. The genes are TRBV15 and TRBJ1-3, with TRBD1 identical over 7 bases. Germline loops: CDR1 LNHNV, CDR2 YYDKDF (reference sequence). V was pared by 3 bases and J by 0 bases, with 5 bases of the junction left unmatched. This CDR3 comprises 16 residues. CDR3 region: CATSRPTGDSGNTIYF. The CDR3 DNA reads TGTGCCACCAGCAGGCCCACAGGGGACTCTGGAAACACCATATATTTT. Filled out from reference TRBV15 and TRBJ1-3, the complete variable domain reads DAMVIQNPRYQVTQFGKPVTLSCSQTLNHNVMYWYQQKSSQAPKLLFHYYDKDFNNEADTPDNFQSRRPNTSFCFLDIRSPGLGDTAMYLCATSRPTGDSGNTIYFGEGSWLTVV.

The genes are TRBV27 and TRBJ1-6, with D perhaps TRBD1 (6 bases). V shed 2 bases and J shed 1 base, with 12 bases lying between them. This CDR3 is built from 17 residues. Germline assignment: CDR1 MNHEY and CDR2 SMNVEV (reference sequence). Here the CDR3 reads CASSLQGWRSYNSPLHF. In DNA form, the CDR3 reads TGTGCCAGCAGTTTACAGGGGTGGAGATCCTATAATTCACCCCTCCACTTT.

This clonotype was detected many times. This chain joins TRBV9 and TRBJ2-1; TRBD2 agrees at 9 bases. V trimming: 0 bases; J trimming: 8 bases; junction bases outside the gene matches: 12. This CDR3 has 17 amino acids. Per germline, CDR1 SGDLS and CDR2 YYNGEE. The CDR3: CASSVVRAGGQIDEQFF. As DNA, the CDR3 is TGTGCCAGCAGCGTAGTCCGAGCGGGGGGTCAAATCGATGAGCAGTTCTTC.

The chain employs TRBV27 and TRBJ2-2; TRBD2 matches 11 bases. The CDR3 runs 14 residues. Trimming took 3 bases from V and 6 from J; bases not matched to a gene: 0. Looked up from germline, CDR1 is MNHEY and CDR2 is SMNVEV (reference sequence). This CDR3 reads CASSFSGGAGELFF. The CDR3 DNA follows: TGTGCCAGCAGTTTTAGCGGGGGGGCCGGGGAGCTGTTTTTT.

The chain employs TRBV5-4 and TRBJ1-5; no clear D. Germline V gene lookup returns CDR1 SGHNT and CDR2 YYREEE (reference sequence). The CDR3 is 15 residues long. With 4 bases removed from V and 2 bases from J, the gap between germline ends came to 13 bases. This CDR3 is CASSQGPDGNQPQHF. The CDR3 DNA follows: TGTGCCAGCAGCCAAGGCCCGGATGGCAATCAGCCCCAGCATTTT.